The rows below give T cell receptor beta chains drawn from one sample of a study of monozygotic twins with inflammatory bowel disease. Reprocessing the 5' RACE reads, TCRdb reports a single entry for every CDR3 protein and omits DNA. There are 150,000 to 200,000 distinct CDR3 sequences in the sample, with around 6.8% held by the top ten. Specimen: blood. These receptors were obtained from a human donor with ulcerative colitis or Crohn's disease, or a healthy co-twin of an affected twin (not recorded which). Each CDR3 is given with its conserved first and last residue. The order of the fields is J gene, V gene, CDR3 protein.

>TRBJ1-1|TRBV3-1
CASSQGGTGYTEAFF
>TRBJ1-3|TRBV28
CASSLPSSGNTIYF
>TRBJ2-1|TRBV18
CASSPTDSSYNEQFF
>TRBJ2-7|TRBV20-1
CSAGRTRFSYEQYF
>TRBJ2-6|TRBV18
CASTQGSSGANVLTF
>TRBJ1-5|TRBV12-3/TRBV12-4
CASRGLGTAWSNQPQHF
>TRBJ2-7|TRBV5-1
CASSSSGSHEQYF
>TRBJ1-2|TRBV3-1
CASSQDGAGRGYTF
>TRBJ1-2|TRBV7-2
CASSLGQGEYGYTF
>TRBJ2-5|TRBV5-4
CASSSPQQGAGETQYF
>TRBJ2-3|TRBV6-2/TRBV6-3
CASNPMGVDTQYF
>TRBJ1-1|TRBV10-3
CAIRYGGTEAFF
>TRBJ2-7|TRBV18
CASSPEDRETYEQYF
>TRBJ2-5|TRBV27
CASSLWTSGGVETQYF
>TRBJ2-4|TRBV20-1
CSARVGTAVIKNIQYF
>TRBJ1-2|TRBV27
CASSPTVPGAQGYTF
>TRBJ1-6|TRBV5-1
CASSLGQDPPLHF
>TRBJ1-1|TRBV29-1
CSVEETYRAFF
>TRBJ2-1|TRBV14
CAAFLRDEQFF
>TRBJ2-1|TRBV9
CASSVQRDNEQFF
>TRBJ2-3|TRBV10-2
CASSERRRQGGTDTQYF
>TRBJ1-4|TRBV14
CAGRVQTNEKLFF
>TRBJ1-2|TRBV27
CASSFGGQGASGYTF
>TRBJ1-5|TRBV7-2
CASSLVTGEQPQHF
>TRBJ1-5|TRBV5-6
CASSLKGTGLNQPQHF
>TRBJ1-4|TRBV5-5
CASRSDYSSSLEKLFF
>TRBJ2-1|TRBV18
CASSPPGPGGRLNEQFF
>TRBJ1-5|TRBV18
CASSPSGQQPQHF
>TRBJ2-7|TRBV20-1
CSARFTSGRAPKRSDEQYF
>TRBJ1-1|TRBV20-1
CSAPTGDLPNTEAFF
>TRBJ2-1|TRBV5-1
CASSIGDRTSGTQSSYNEQFF
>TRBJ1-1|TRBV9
CASSLPPPGGIGTEAFF
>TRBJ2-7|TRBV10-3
CAISEPRGATYEQYF
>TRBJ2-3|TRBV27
CASNDVGAGVSDTQYF
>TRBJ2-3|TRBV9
CASSVGTGFTDTQYF
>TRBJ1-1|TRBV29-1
CSGQFLNTEAFF
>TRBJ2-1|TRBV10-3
CAISSQGAVNNEQFF
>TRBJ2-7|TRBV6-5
CASSYSTGGYEQYF
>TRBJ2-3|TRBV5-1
CASSFQPTDTQYF
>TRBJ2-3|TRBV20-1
CSASLLAGSPDTQYF
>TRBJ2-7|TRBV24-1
CATSDGTEWGDEQYF
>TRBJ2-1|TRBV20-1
CSARDPRGRDNEQFF
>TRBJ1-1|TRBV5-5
CASSWGTNMNTEAFF
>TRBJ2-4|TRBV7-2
CASSLAGLAGPKNIQYF
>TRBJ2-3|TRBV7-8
CASSSDRGLAGDTQYF
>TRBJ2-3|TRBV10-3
CAISEPGNGDTQYF